The source of this T cell receptor (beta chain) is a study of T-cell reconstitution after alpha-beta-depleted transplantation in children. Researchers prepared the TCRbeta library using unique molecular identifiers, the study reports. TCRdb independently ran MiXCR on the PCR reads; one entry per CDR3 protein. The sample yields about 580,000 distinct CDR3 sequences, more than 20% seen once. The J segment lost 3 bases and the V segment lost 3 bases, leaving 5 bases of the junction unmatched. This CDR3 is 14 amino acids long. In germline, CDR1 is SGDLS, CDR2 YYNGEE. The receptor was derived from a boy under three years old with Wiskott-Aldrich syndrome, due to receive a stem cell transplant. The J gene is TRBJ1-2, the V gene TRBV9; 7 bases are a match to TRBD1. The material sequenced was PBMCs, taken before TCRalphabeta/CD19-depleted stem cell transplant. In DNA form, the CDR3 reads TGTGCCAGCAGCGGGGACAGAGAGGACTATGGCTACACCTTC. This codes for CASSGDREDYGYTF.